A selection of T cell receptor beta chains follows, all from one sample in a study of T cells in Graves' hyperthyroidism and ophthalmopathy. TCRdb ran MiXCR on the multiplex PCR reads and lists one entry per CDR3 protein. This sample carries some 560,000 distinct CDR3 sequences, around 13% of them seen once, and the ten largest clones take roughly 13%. The sequencing input was blood. These TCRs come from a woman aged 40-49 years with Graves' hyperthyroidism. CDR3s include the opening cysteine and the closing phenylalanine or tryptophan. The order of the fields is J gene, V gene, clone size, D gene, CDR3 DNA, CDR3 protein. D genes are given only for firm matches. Size values are once, few and many counts, or a class for expanded clones, and some rows have none.

J: TRBJ1-5; V: TRBV6-1; size: few; D: NA; DNA: TGTGCCAGCAGTGAACTCACCCCCATATCAGGGAGTAGCAATCAGCCCCAGCATTTT; CDR3: CASSELTPISGSSNQPQHF
J: TRBJ2-2; V: TRBV6-2/TRBV6-3; size: NA; D: NA; DNA: TGTGCCAGCAGAGGATTCGCGAACACCGGGGAGCTGTTTTTT; CDR3: CASRGFANTGELFF
J: TRBJ2-5; V: TRBV5-6; size: many; D: TRBD1; DNA: TGTGCCAGCAGCTTTTCGGGCAGGGGGTCGGGGGAGACCCAGTACTTC; CDR3: CASSFSGRGSGETQYF
J: TRBJ2-2; V: TRBV5-4; size: NA; D: NA; DNA: TGTGCCAGCCGGGATCCAAGCGCGAACACCGGGGAGCTGTTTTTT; CDR3: CASRDPSANTGELFF
J: TRBJ2-7; V: TRBV20-1; size: many; D: TRBD2; DNA: TGCAGTGCTAGAGTTTCTAGCGGCTACGAGCAGTACTTC; CDR3: CSARVSSGYEQYF
J: TRBJ2-5; V: TRBV20-1; size: NA; D: TRBD2; DNA: TGCAGTGCCCGGACTAGCGGGACGGAGACCCAGTACTTC; CDR3: CSARTSGTETQYF
J: TRBJ2-7; V: TRBV29-1; size: few; D: TRBD2; DNA: TGCAGCGTTCTGAAGCGGGAGGGCCGTGTCGAGCAGTACTTC; CDR3: CSVLKREGRVEQYF
J: TRBJ2-1; V: TRBV24-1; size: few; D: TRBD1; DNA: TGTGCCACCAGTGATCCGGACAGGGGGAGCTACAATGAGCAGTTCTTC; CDR3: CATSDPDRGSYNEQFF
J: TRBJ1-2; V: TRBV20-1; size: many; D: NA; DNA: TGCAGTGCCCCCAAGGACTATGGCTACACCTTC; CDR3: CSAPKDYGYTF
J: TRBJ2-1; V: TRBV10-2; size: NA; D: TRBD1; DNA: TGCGCCATCCAGACAGGGTCCGATGAGCAGTTCTTC; CDR3: CAIQTGSDEQFF
J: TRBJ1-6; V: TRBV10-3; size: few; D: NA; DNA: TGTGCCATCAGTGAGAAGGCAGTTCATAATTCACCCCTCCACTTT; CDR3: CAISEKAVHNSPLHF
J: TRBJ1-1; V: TRBV20-1; size: many; D: NA; DNA: TGCAGTGCCCCCAGGTTGGGGGAGACTGAAGCTTTCTTT; CDR3: CSAPRLGETEAFF
J: TRBJ2-5; V: TRBV6-1; size: many; D: NA; DNA: TGTGCCAGCAAAATAGGACTACAAGAGACCCAGTACTTC; CDR3: CASKIGLQETQYF
J: TRBJ2-3; V: TRBV6-5; size: many; D: NA; DNA: TGTGCCAGCAGTTACGGGCCTGTCGGAGATACGCAGTATTTT; CDR3: CASSYGPVGDTQYF
J: TRBJ2-7; V: TRBV28; size: many; D: NA; DNA: TGTGCCAGCCACAGGTTACAAACACCATACGAGCAGTACTTC; CDR3: CASHRLQTPYEQYF
J: TRBJ2-1; V: TRBV5-1; size: many; D: NA; DNA: TGCGCCAGCAGCCTTGGGACAATTTCCTACAATGAGCAGTTCTTC; CDR3: CASSLGTISYNEQFF
J: TRBJ2-3; V: TRBV28; size: many; D: TRBD2; DNA: TGTGCCATCTCGGGGTGGGGAGGGAGCACAGATACGCAGTATTTT; CDR3: CAISGWGGSTDTQYF
J: TRBJ2-5; V: TRBV27; size: many; D: TRBD2; DNA: TGTGCCAGCAGTTCTCCCGGGGGGGGAGTTGGGGCCCAGTACTTC; CDR3: CASSSPGGGVGAQYF
J: TRBJ1-3; V: TRBV9; size: many; D: NA; DNA: TGTGCCAGCAGCGGGACAGTGCAAGGAAACACCATATATTTT; CDR3: CASSGTVQGNTIYF
J: TRBJ1-1; V: TRBV3-1; size: many; D: NA; DNA: TGTGCCAGCAGCCAAGAAGGGATAGGAATGAACACTGAAGCTTTCTTT; CDR3: CASSQEGIGMNTEAFF
J: TRBJ2-5; V: TRBV20-1; size: many; D: TRBD1; DNA: TGCAGTGGAGATACAGGGGTCCAAGAGACCCAGTACTTC; CDR3: CSGDTGVQETQYF
J: TRBJ2-5; V: TRBV11-1; size: NA; D: NA; DNA: TGCGCCAGCAGCCGAGGGCTCGGGCCGCTCGGAGAGACCCAGTACTTC; CDR3: CASSRGLGPLGETQYF
J: TRBJ1-1; V: TRBV20-1; size: many; D: NA; DNA: TGCAGTGCTAGTACTCTTTTGACTGAAGCTTTCTTT; CDR3: CSASTLLTEAFF
J: TRBJ2-7; V: TRBV12-3/TRBV12-4; size: many; D: TRBD2; DNA: TGTGCCAGCAGTTTAAACGTCGGGAGGGCCCACGAGCAGTACTTC; CDR3: CASSLNVGRAHEQYF
J: TRBJ2-2; V: TRBV4-1; size: NA; D: NA; DNA: TGCGCCAGCAGTCCAGCGCCGGACACCGGGGAGCTGTTTTTT; CDR3: CASSPAPDTGELFF
J: TRBJ1-2; V: TRBV29-1; size: few; D: TRBD1; DNA: TGCAGCGTTGAAACAGGGGGGGGGGGCTACACCTTC; CDR3: CSVETGGGGYTF
J: TRBJ1-1; V: TRBV9; size: many; D: NA; DNA: TGTGCCAGCAGCGTAGGGTTCATGGGGAGGGGAAACACTGAAGCTTTCTTT; CDR3: CASSVGFMGRGNTEAFF
J: TRBJ2-2; V: TRBV5-1; size: few; D: NA; DNA: TGCGCCAGCAGCTCCGGACTGGAGGTCGGGGAGCTGTTTTTT; CDR3: CASSSGLEVGELFF
J: TRBJ2-1; V: TRBV2; size: many; D: TRBD2; DNA: TGTGCCAGCAGTGATTGGGGGAGGGCCAACGATGAGCAGTTCTTC; CDR3: CASSDWGRANDEQFF
J: TRBJ2-7; V: TRBV28; size: many; D: TRBD2; DNA: TGTGCCAGCAGAACCCACGGACAGGGGCGACTAGCGGGAAGGAGCTCCTACGAGCAGTACTTC; CDR3: CASRTHGQGRLAGRSSYEQYF
J: TRBJ2-3; V: TRBV5-1; size: many; D: TRBD2; DNA: TGCGCCAGCAGCCAGATCGGCGGGAGGAGCACAGATACGCAGTATTTT; CDR3: CASSQIGGRSTDTQYF
J: TRBJ2-7; V: TRBV4-1; size: few; D: NA; DNA: TGCGCCAGCAGCCCGCAGCCAGACGTATACGAGCAGTACTTC; CDR3: CASSPQPDVYEQYF
J: TRBJ1-1; V: TRBV3-1; size: many; D: NA; DNA: TGTGCCAGCAGCCAAGATAGGGGGAAGGCGGAAGCTTTCTTT; CDR3: CASSQDRGKAEAFF
J: TRBJ2-1; V: TRBV7-2; size: many; D: NA; DNA: TGTGCCAGCAGCCCCCTCGGCTCCTACAATGAGCAGTTCTTC; CDR3: CASSPLGSYNEQFF
J: TRBJ2-7; V: TRBV11-2; size: once; D: TRBD2; DNA: TGTGCCAGCAGCCCCGAAAGCCTAGCGGGGGACTACGAGCAGTACTTC; CDR3: CASSPESLAGDYEQYF
J: TRBJ1-2; V: TRBV28; size: NA; D: NA; DNA: TGTGCCAGCAGTCTGGGCAGATCGATTGGCTACACCTTC; CDR3: CASSLGRSIGYTF
J: TRBJ2-5; V: TRBV6-1; size: NA; D: NA; DNA: TGTGCCAGCGCATACACTAGTCCGACCCAGTACTTC; CDR3: CASAYTSPTQYF
J: TRBJ2-7; V: TRBV28; size: few; D: NA; DNA: TGTGCCAGCACGGAAGGAGGGGGTAACGAGCAGTACTTC; CDR3: CASTEGGGNEQYF
J: TRBJ2-7; V: TRBV2; size: few; D: NA; DNA: TGTGCCAGCAGGGTGGAAGGGGACCCCTACGAGCAGTACTTC; CDR3: CASRVEGDPYEQYF
J: TRBJ1-4; V: TRBV19; size: few; D: NA; DNA: TGTGCCAGTCGGGGCAGGGATGTCGGTAATGAAAAACTGTTTTTT; CDR3: CASRGRDVGNEKLFF
J: TRBJ1-4; V: TRBV20-1; size: many; D: TRBD1; DNA: TGCAGTGCTAGAGAGTTGGCAGAGGGGACAGGGGTTGGTGAAAAACTGTTTTTT; CDR3: CSARELAEGTGVGEKLFF
J: TRBJ2-3; V: TRBV18; size: NA; D: TRBD2; DNA: TGTGCCAGCTCACGAGGACTAGCGGACCTTGGTACGCAGTATTTT; CDR3: CASSRGLADLGTQYF
J: TRBJ2-2; V: TRBV12-3/TRBV12-4; size: few; D: NA; DNA: TGTGCCAGCAGTTTACCTCCCGGTAGCGGGAACACCGGGGAGCTGTTTTTT; CDR3: CASSLPPGSGNTGELFF
J: TRBJ2-3; V: TRBV5-6; size: many; D: TRBD1; DNA: TGTGCCAGCAGCCCCCCGGGACAGGGTGAAGATACGCAGTATTTT; CDR3: CASSPPGQGEDTQYF
J: TRBJ2-5; V: TRBV7-2; size: many; D: NA; DNA: TGTGCCAGCAGCTTGCTTTACGGCGCGGAAGAGACCCAGTACTTC; CDR3: CASSLLYGAEETQYF
J: TRBJ2-3; V: TRBV5-4; size: NA; D: NA; DNA: TGTGCCAGCAGATCGGGAGTTACAGATACGCAGTATTTT; CDR3: CASRSGVTDTQYF
J: TRBJ2-5; V: TRBV2; size: many; D: TRBD2; DNA: TGTGCCAGCGGTCCCGGGACTAGCGGGAGCGGGACCCAGTACTTC; CDR3: CASGPGTSGSGTQYF
J: TRBJ2-1; V: TRBV11-2; size: many; D: TRBD1; DNA: TGTGCCAGCAGCCCCCTAGGGACAGCCTCCGGCAATGAGCAGTTCTTC; CDR3: CASSPLGTASGNEQFF
J: TRBJ2-7; V: TRBV28; size: many; D: NA; DNA: TGTGCCAGCAGTTCCCACGGGGCGTCCTACGAGCAGTACTTC; CDR3: CASSSHGASYEQYF
J: TRBJ2-3; V: TRBV5-8; size: NA; D: NA; DNA: TGTGCCAGCAGCTTGGTATGGGGGGATACGCAGTATTTT; CDR3: CASSLVWGDTQYF
J: TRBJ2-7; V: TRBV5-1; size: few; D: TRBD1; DNA: TGCGCCAGCAGCGCCTCGGGACAGGGCTACGGGCAGTACTTC; CDR3: CASSASGQGYGQYF
J: TRBJ1-5; V: TRBV6-1; size: many; D: NA; DNA: TGTGCCAGCAGGCCGCAGGGAGATCAGCCCCAGCATTTT; CDR3: CASRPQGDQPQHF
J: TRBJ1-2; V: TRBV29-1; size: NA; D: NA; DNA: TGCAGCGTGGTTAATTTCTATGGCTACACCTTC; CDR3: CSVVNFYGYTF
J: TRBJ2-5; V: TRBV7-9; size: many; D: TRBD2; DNA: TGTGCCAGCAGCTTGGGGGCGGGAGGGGAGACCCAGTACTTC; CDR3: CASSLGAGGETQYF
J: TRBJ1-3; V: TRBV28; size: NA; D: NA; DNA: TGTGCCAGCAGTTTAGGCTCACCCTACGGAAACACCATATATTTT; CDR3: CASSLGSPYGNTIYF